This is a list of T cell receptor beta chains from one sample in a study of cytomegalovirus exposure and HLA in healthy donors. Method: immunoSEQ multiplex PCR; TCRdb's copy keeps in-frame clones and lacks some. The data show about 98,000 clones, with about 85% seen just once and approximately 4% held by the top ten. The source material was PBMCs. These receptors were taken from a female donor in good health and CMV-seropositive. Both conserved end residues are trimmed from each CDR3. Clone size, where shown, is once, few, many, or a class for clones that have expanded.

v_call	clone_size	cdr3_aa
TRBV28	NA	ASLTTGLQGYT
TRBV7-9	NA	SSSLVILDGYT
TRBV2	NA	ASSERLGARDTQY
TRBV5-1	once	ASSLAWVGQGNTEAF
TRBV5-1	NA	ASSSGLAEYNEQF
TRBV6-5	NA	ASSYSPPRRQSPLH
TRBV9	NA	ASSVDQGRDTGELF
TRBV10-2	NA	ASRGGYDEAF
TRBV5-4	NA	ASSAGRGNQPQH
TRBV5-6	NA	ASTTLGGTTDTQY
TRBV5-1	NA	ASSLVASGANTGELF
TRBV15	NA	ATSRARRRTTSSRGDTQY
TRBV5-1	NA	ASSFRGQSNTEAF
TRBV27	once	ASSFGQFYEQY
TRBV5-1	NA	ASSLGGSTYEQY
TRBV25-1	NA	ASSESTGPGGQPQH
TRBV28	NA	AIQPGGLAYNEQF
TRBV28	NA	ASSSGFSNQPQH
TRBV21-1	NA	ASSNRPGLAESYEQY
TRBV5-1	NA	ASSFIGQGATEAF
TRBV19	NA	ASSIGPPAGVVAF
TRBV25-1	NA	ASSEVFSFYGYT
TRBV7-9	NA	ASSTQTSGRYDEQY
TRBV11-2	once	ASSLTSGNEQF
TRBV2	NA	ASKWAEDNEQF
TRBV1	NA	TSSHEKGLGTQY
TRBV4-1	NA	ASSHWQKETQY
TRBV5-1	NA	ASSFPWTGGSKNPKETQY